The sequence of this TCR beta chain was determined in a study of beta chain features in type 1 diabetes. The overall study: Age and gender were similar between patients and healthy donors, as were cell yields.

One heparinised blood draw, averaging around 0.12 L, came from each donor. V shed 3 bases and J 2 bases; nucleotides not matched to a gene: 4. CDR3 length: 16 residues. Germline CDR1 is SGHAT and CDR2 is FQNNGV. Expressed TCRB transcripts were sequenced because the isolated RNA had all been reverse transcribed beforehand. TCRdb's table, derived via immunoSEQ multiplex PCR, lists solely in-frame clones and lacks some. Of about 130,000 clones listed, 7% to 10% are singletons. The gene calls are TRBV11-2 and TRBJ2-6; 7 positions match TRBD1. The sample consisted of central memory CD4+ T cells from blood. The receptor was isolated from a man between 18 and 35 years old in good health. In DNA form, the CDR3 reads TGTGCCAGCAGCTTTGACAGGGTGGCTGGGGCCAACGTCCTGACTTTC. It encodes CASSFDRVAGANVLTF.